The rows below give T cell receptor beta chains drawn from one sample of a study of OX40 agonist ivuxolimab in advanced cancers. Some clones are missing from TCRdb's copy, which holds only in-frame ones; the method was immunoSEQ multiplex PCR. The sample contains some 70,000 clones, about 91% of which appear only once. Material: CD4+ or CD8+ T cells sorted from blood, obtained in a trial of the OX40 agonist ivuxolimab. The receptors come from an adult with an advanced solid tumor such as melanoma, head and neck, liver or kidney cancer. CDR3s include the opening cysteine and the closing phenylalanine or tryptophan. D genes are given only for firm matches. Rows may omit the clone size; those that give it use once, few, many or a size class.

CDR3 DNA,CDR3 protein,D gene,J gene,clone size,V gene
TGCAGCGTTGGACCGGCGGGCCACGAGCAGTACTTC,CSVGPAGHEQYF,-,TRBJ2-7,few,TRBV29-1
TGTGCCAGCAGCCTGACAGGGCAGTGGTACTTC,CASSLTGQWYF,TRBD1,TRBJ2-7,-,TRBV28
TGTGCCAGCAGCTTAACGGGACCCTACAATGAGCAGTTCTTC,CASSLTGPYNEQFF,-,TRBJ2-1,-,TRBV7-3
TGCGCCAGCAGCTTGGCGGCCACAAACTATGGCTACACCTTC,CASSLAATNYGYTF,-,TRBJ1-2,-,TRBV5-1
TGTGCCAGCAGCTTAGGTCTAGCGTCCTACGAGCAGTACTTC,CASSLGLASYEQYF,-,TRBJ2-7,-,TRBV11-1
TGTGCCAGCAGTTTCGGCGGGAGGCTCTTCAATGAGCAGTTCTTC,CASSFGGRLFNEQFF,TRBD2,TRBJ2-1,-,TRBV27
TGTGCCAGCTCAACTTTTCAGGGGAACGAGCAGTACTTC,CASSTFQGNEQYF,-,TRBJ2-7,-,TRBV18
TGCGCAATCTCCCCCGCTGATCAGGGGTATATAAGCGCTTTCTTT,CAISPADQGYISAFF,-,TRBJ1-1,-,TRBV28
TGTGCCAGCAGTGACTCGGGCCGGGGGAATGAGCAGTTCTTC,CASSDSGRGNEQFF,-,TRBJ2-1,once,TRBV6-1
TGTGCCAGCAACCTAGCGGCAAGCACAGATACGCAGTATTTT,CASNLAASTDTQYF,TRBD2,TRBJ2-3,once,TRBV2
TGTGCCAGCAGTTTGGCCGCTAGCGGACTTAGCACAGATACGCAGTATTTT,CASSLAASGLSTDTQYF,TRBD2,TRBJ2-3,once,TRBV27
TGTGCCAGCAGCCTGACACTCGGGGGTTCTATCACAGATACGCAGTATTTT,CASSLTLGGSITDTQYF,-,TRBJ2-3,-,TRBV5-4
TGTGCCAGTTGGGGGGCAGATACGCAGTATTTT,CASWGADTQYF,-,TRBJ2-3,-,TRBV19
TGTGCCAGCAGTCCTTATGGGGGGGGCACTGAAGCTTTCTTT,CASSPYGGGTEAFF,-,TRBJ1-1,once,TRBV27
TGTGCCAGCAGCTTGAGTAACTATGGCTACACCTTC,CASSLSNYGYTF,-,TRBJ1-2,-,TRBV5-6
TGTGCCAGCAGGATCTCCGAGTGGGAGACCCAGTACTTC,CASRISEWETQYF,-,TRBJ2-5,-,TRBV6-1
TGTGCCAGCAGCTCGCGGCGGAGGGTCCGGGAGACCCAGTACTTC,CASSSRRRVRETQYF,-,TRBJ2-5,-,TRBV11-3
TGTGCCAGCAGTTTGACTAGTTCCAGCTACTTC,CASSLTSSSYF,-,TRBJ2-7,-,TRBV2
TGTGCCAGCAGCCAAGATCTGGCCTACGAGCAGTACTTC,CASSQDLAYEQYF,-,TRBJ2-7,once,TRBV4-2
TGTGCCAGCAACGTGGACGGAAGCTCCTACAATGAGCAGTTCTTC,CASNVDGSSYNEQFF,-,TRBJ2-1,-,TRBV9
TGTGCCACCGAACAGGGCGGCCCCTCTTACGAGCAGTACTTC,CATEQGGPSYEQYF,-,TRBJ2-7,once,TRBV6-1
TGCGCCAGCAGCTTGGAAACAGGGGGCACTGAAGCTTTCTTT,CASSLETGGTEAFF,TRBD1,TRBJ1-1,-,TRBV5-1
TGTGCCAGCTCACCGCCGGAGGGGGCGAACACCGGGGAGCTGTTTTTT,CASSPPEGANTGELFF,-,TRBJ2-2,-,TRBV18
TGTGCCAGCCTAGAGCGGCGGGGGGAGACCCAGTACTTC,CASLERRGETQYF,TRBD2,TRBJ2-5,-,TRBV27
TGTGCCACTAAACAGGGTCACTACGAGCAGTACTTC,CATKQGHYEQYF,-,TRBJ2-7,-,TRBV27
TGTGCCATCAGTGAGTCGCGGACAGGGGGGGTGGGAGCTTTCTTT,CAISESRTGGVGAFF,TRBD1,TRBJ1-1,-,TRBV10-3
TGTGCCAGCAGTTTATGGCAGGATGGCACTGAAGCTTTCTTT,CASSLWQDGTEAFF,-,TRBJ1-1,-,TRBV27
TGTGCCAGCTCACCAGGGGCAGGGATAGTGAACACTGAAGCTTTCTTT,CASSPGAGIVNTEAFF,-,TRBJ1-1,-,TRBV18